Presented here are 13 T cell receptor beta chains from one specimen sequenced in a study of graft-versus-host responses after intestinal transplantation. Grafts had their tissue processed, releasing intraepithelial and lamina propria lymphocytes. Produced via immunoSEQ multiplex PCR; TCRdb's table is partial and in-frame only. There are about 6,400 clones in the sample; approximately 83% occur only once, and 7.6% lies in the top ten. The source was ileum tissue, collected just under 310 days after intestinal transplant. These receptor sequences come from a human patient who received an intestinal transplant, so some T cells may come from the graft donor.

J is TRBJ1-1 and V is TRBV7-9, with D unclear. In germline, CDR1 is SEHNR, CDR2 FQNEAQ (reference sequence). The CDR3 sequence is 12 residues long. The V gene lost 2 bases and the J gene lost 6 bases, with 7 bases spanning the gap. This CDR3 reads CASSLYISEAFF. The CDR3 DNA reads as TGTGCCAGCAGCTTATACATCTCTGAAGCTTTCTTT.

This chain links TRBV14 with TRBJ1-5, with D perhaps TRBD1 (5 bases). V shed 0 bases and J shed 4 bases, with 10 bases lying between them. The germline gives CDR1 SGHDN, CDR2 FVKESK. This CDR3 contains 15 residues. CDR3 nucleotides: TGTGCCAGCAGCCAAGAAAGACAGCTAAATCAGCCCCAGCATTTT. Translated, it gives CASSQERQLNQPQHF. The whole variable domain, remainder taken from reference TRBV14 and TRBJ1-5, is EAGVTQFPSHSVIEKGQTVTLRCDPISGHDNLYWYRRVMGKEIKFLLHFVKESKQDESGMPNNRFLAERTGGTYSTLKVQPAELEDSGVYFCASSQERQLNQPQHFGDGTRLSIL.

The chain employs TRBV18 and TRBJ1-5; TRBD1 might be the D (5 bases). Trimming removed 3 bases at V and 2 bases at J, with 5 bases between. Germline values: CDR1 KGHSH, CDR2 LQKENI. This CDR3 has 13 amino acids. CDR3 amino acids: CASSPRGNQPQHF. In DNA, the CDR3 is TGTGCCAGCTCACCCAGGGGCAATCAGCCCCAGCATTTT. Combining the CDR3 with reference TRBV18 and TRBJ1-5 gives the whole variable domain NAGVMQNPRHLVRRRGQEARLRCSPMKGHSHVYWYRQLPEEGLKFMVYLQKENIIDESGMPKERFSAEFPKEGPSILRIQQVVRGDSAAYFCASSPRGNQPQHFGDGTRLSIL.

The V and J genes are TRBV6-5 and TRBJ1-2; unclear D gene. CDR3 length equals 12 residues. V was pared by 6 bases and J by 8 bases, with 13 bases between. CDR1 MNHEY and CDR2 SVGAGI come from the germline V gene. CDR3 DNA: TGTGCCAGCAGACCTAGGGAGGGCGGCTACACCTTC. Its translation is CASRPREGGYTF.

The chain combines TRBV11-1 with TRBJ2-3; the match to TRBD1 covers 9 bases. In germline, CDR1 is SGHAT, CDR2 FQDESV (reference sequence). Unmatched junction bases numbered 6, after V lost 8 bases and J lost 3 bases. There are 14 residues in the CDR3. In DNA, the CDR3 is TGTGCCAGCTGGACAGGGGCTGGGACAGATACGCAGTATTTT. This gives the protein CASWTGAGTDTQYF.

V gene TRBV5-1 combines with J gene TRBJ2-2; D is ambiguous. The CDR3 sequence is 12 residues long. Per germline, CDR1 SGHRS and CDR2 YFSETQ. Trimming pared 2 bases from V and 5 bases from J, leaving 4 bases between. CDR3 in amino acids: CASSFFTGELFF. CDR3 bases: TGCGCCAGCAGCTTCTTTACCGGGGAGCTGTTTTTT.

This clone was counted once. The genes are TRBV12-5 and TRBJ2-1; TRBD2 agrees at 7 bases. The CDR3 has 14 residues. Losses at the gene ends were 0 bases for V and 4 bases for J; bases not matched to a gene: 0. The V gene's germline CDR1 is LGHNT and CDR2 FRNRAP. DNA for the CDR3: TGTGCTAGTGGTTTGGTGCGGGGGTACAATGAGCAGTTCTTC. Residues: CASGLVRGYNEQFF.

This clone appeared a single time. This chain's CDR3 is CASSQATGYGYTF. The CDR3 bases are TGCGCCAGCAGCCAAGCGACAGGGTATGGCTACACCTTC. V gene TRBV4-1 combines with J gene TRBJ1-2; 7 nucleotides align to TRBD1. Losses at the gene ends were 1 base for V and 5 bases for J; bases not matched to a gene: 1. From germline, CDR1 is MGHRA and CDR2 YSYEKL. The CDR3 consists of 13 residues.

This chain uses TRBV7-9 with TRBJ2-5; TRBD2 aligns across 7 bases. This CDR3 comprises 15 residues. The V and J ends lost 3 bases and 3 bases, in that order; junction bases with no gene match: 7. Per the germline V gene, CDR1 is SEHNR and CDR2 is FQNEAQ (reference sequence). The CDR3 DNA follows: TGTGCCAGCAGCTTCGCCACTAGCGCTAAAGAGACCCAGTACTTC. Protein: CASSFATSAKETQYF. Combining the CDR3 with reference TRBV7-9 and TRBJ2-5 gives the whole variable domain DTGVSQNPRHKITKRGQNVTFRCDPISEHNRLYWYRQTLGQGPEFLTYFQNEAQLEKSRLLSDRFSAERPKGSFSTLEIQRTEQGDSAMYLCASSFATSAKETQYFGPGTRLLVL.

The rearrangement uses TRBV4-1 and TRBJ2-7; 11 bases fit TRBD1. V lost 4 bases and J lost 7; bases outside the gene matches: 9. Germline CDR1 is MGHRA and CDR2 is YSYEKL. CDR3 length: 15 amino acids. In nucleotides, the CDR3 is TGCGCCAGCAGCCCCGGGACAGGGGGAATTGGAGAGCAGTACTTC. The encoded protein is CASSPGTGGIGEQYF.

The rearrangement links TRBV4-2 to TRBJ2-6, with 12 bases fitting TRBD2. The germline CDR1 and CDR2 sequences are LGHNA and YNFKEQ. V dropped 1 base and J dropped 3; count of bases not matched to a gene: 1. The CDR3 has 17 residues. The CDR3 is CASSQVTSGGGANVLTF. The CDR3 nucleotides are TGTGCCAGCAGCCAAGTGACTAGCGGGGGTGGGGCCAACGTCCTGACTTTC.

The table lists this clone with a few counts. V usage is TRBV9 and J usage is TRBJ2-7; D is unresolved. Germline V gene data show CDR1 as SGDLS and CDR2 as YYNGEE. Trimming pared 0 bases from V and 2 bases from J, leaving 9 bases between. This CDR3 has 14 amino acids. The CDR3 loop is CASSVGRVPYEQYF. The CDR3 coding sequence is TGTGCCAGCAGCGTAGGTAGGGTCCCCTACGAGCAGTACTTC.

The chain employs TRBV6-5 and TRBJ1-2; 11 bases are a match to TRBD1. There are 16 residues in the CDR3. CDR1 and CDR2 from the germline V gene are MNHEY and SVGAGI. V lost 0 bases and J lost 1; bases outside the gene matches: 1. CDR3 coding DNA: TGTGCCAGCAGTTACTCCGGGACAGGGGGTAACTATGGCTACACCTTC. Translated, it gives CASSYSGTGGNYGYTF.